What follows are 30 T cell receptor beta chains derived from one specimen sequenced in a study of blood T cell repertoires in COVID-19. The assay was immunoSEQ multiplex PCR, and TCRdb's table has in-frame clones only and misses some. The sample comprises more than 50,000 clones, around 79% of which are singletons, and about 15% rests with the top ten. The sequenced material came from peripheral blood. All receptors derive from a woman aged 70-85 years with acute or convalescent COVID-19.

The chain uses TRBV5-1 and TRBJ2-2, with D uncertain. Trimming cost V 5 bases and J 0 bases, with 11 bases left between them. Germline V CDR1 and CDR2: SGHRS, YFSETQ. This CDR3 region has 15 residues. For the CDR3, the DNA is TGCGCCAGCAGTTCAAGAGTAACGAACACCGGGGAGCTGTTTTTT. Amino acid sequence: CASSSRVTNTGELFF.

This clone was counted only a few times. CDR3 sequence: CASSEQSGTGEQPQHF. As DNA, the CDR3 is TGTGCCAGCAGTGAACAATCCGGGACAGGGGAACAGCCCCAGCATTTT. The chain uses TRBV6-4 and TRBJ1-5; TRBD1 aligns across 10 bases. CDR3 length: 16 residues. The germline V gene has CDR1 MRHNA and CDR2 SNTAGT. V trimming: 3 bases; J trimming: 7 bases; junction bases outside the gene matches: 9.

V is TRBV30 and J is TRBJ1-2, with D possibly TRBD1 on 5 matching bases. This CDR3 has 12 residues. Trimming took off 4 bases at V and 8 bases at J, with 14 bases between the two ends. The germline V gene has CDR1 GTSNPN and CDR2 SVGIG (reference sequence). CDR3 sequence (DNA): TGTGCCTGGAATGGGGACTCTTTCGGCTACACCTTC. Its translation is CAWNGDSFGYTF. Combining the CDR3 with reference TRBV30 and TRBJ1-2 gives the whole variable domain SQTIHQWPATLVQPVGSPLSLECTVEGTSNPNLYWYRQAAGRGLQLLFYSVGIGQISSEVPQNLSASRPQDRQFILSSKKLLLSDSGFYLCAWNGDSFGYTFGSGTRLTVV.

The chain carries TRBV5-1 and TRBJ1-2; 8 nucleotides match TRBD1. Germline loops: CDR1 SGHRS, CDR2 YFSETQ. J was trimmed by 7 bases and V by 0 bases; bases with no gene match: 5. The CDR3 extends over 14 amino acids. CDR3: CASSLDRGESGYTF. The DNA of the CDR3 is TGCGCCAGCAGCTTGGACAGGGGGGAAAGTGGCTACACCTTC.

The chain links TRBV5-1 to TRBJ1-4, with D possibly TRBD1 on 6 matching bases. This CDR3 contains 15 residues. Trimming cost V 2 bases and J 5 bases, with 13 bases left between them. The germline V gene has CDR1 SGHRS and CDR2 YFSETQ. Written as DNA, the CDR3 is TGCGCCAGCAGCTTACAGGGACGGGAAAATGAAAAACTGTTTTTT. Its translation: CASSLQGRENEKLFF. The full variable domain, in which reference TRBV5-1 and TRBJ1-4 provide the parts outside the CDR3, is KAGVTQTPRYLIKTRGQQVTLSCSPISGHRSVSWYQQTPGQGLQFLFEYFSETQRNKGNFPGRFSGRQFSNSRSEMNVSTLELGDSALYLCASSLQGRENEKLFFGSGTQLSVL.

This chain connects TRBV4-1 to TRBJ1-1, with D possibly TRBD1 on 6 matching bases. The CDR3 contains 14 residues. Trimming pared 5 bases from V and 1 base from J, leaving 11 bases between. CDR1 is MGHRA, CDR2 YSYEKL, per germline. Here the CDR3 DNA reads TGCGCCAGCAGCGAAGGGGGGGGGAACACTGAAGCTTTCTTT. Translation gives CASSEGGGNTEAFF.

This clone turned up a few times. The chain joins TRBV27 to TRBJ1-5, with 10 nucleotides matching TRBD1. V lost 5 bases, J lost 0 bases, and 1 base stayed unmatched. The germline gives CDR1 MNHEY, CDR2 SMNVEV (reference sequence). The CDR3 totals 15 residues. The CDR3 bases are TGTGCCAGCAGTCGGACAGGGGGTAGCAATCAGCCCCAGCATTTT. This sequence encodes CASSRTGGSNQPQHF.

This chain links TRBV7-9 with TRBJ1-4; the match to TRBD1 covers 10 bases. From germline, CDR1 is SEHNR and CDR2 FQNEAQ (reference sequence). Trimming at V came to 5 bases and at J to 7 bases, leaving 4 bases not matched to a gene. There are 14 residues in the CDR3. The CDR3 coding sequence is TGTGCCAGCAGCACCGGGACAGGGGCTGAAAAACTGTTTTTT. It specifies CASSTGTGAEKLFF. The full variable domain, completed using reference TRBV7-9 and TRBJ1-4, is DTGVSQNPRHKITKRGQNVTFRCDPISEHNRLYWYRQTLGQGPEFLTYFQNEAQLEKSRLLSDRFSAERPKGSFSTLEIQRTEQGDSAMYLCASSTGTGAEKLFFGSGTQLSVL.

The chain has TRBV2 and TRBJ2-2; tentatively, D is TRBD1 (6 bases). V lost 6 bases, J lost 6 bases, and 11 bases lay in between. The germline V gene encodes CDR1 SNHLY and CDR2 FYNNEI. The CDR3 totals 13 residues. This chain's CDR3 is CASRSRQAGELFF. CDR3 nucleotide sequence: TGTGCCAGCAGATCCCGACAGGCCGGGGAGCTGTTTTTT. Together with reference TRBV2 and TRBJ2-2, the CDR3 gives the full variable domain: EPEVTQTPSHQVTQMGQEVILRCVPISNHLYFYWYRQILGQKVEFLVSFYNNEISEKSEIFDDQFSVERPDGSNFTLKIRSTKLEDSAMYFCASRSRQAGELFFGEGSRLTVL.

The chain has TRBV11-1 and TRBJ2-7, with 8 positions matching TRBD2. Germline CDR1 SGHAT, CDR2 FQDESV (reference sequence). The CDR3 length is 15 residues. Unmatched junction bases numbered 10, after V lost 5 bases and J lost 4 bases. CDR3 loop: CASSPPIAGHYEQYF. In DNA form, the CDR3 reads TGTGCCAGCAGCCCCCCAATAGCGGGGCATTACGAGCAGTACTTC.

This clone has just a few counts. This chain joins TRBV7-9 and TRBJ2-1, with 7 bases that match TRBD1. J gave up 6 bases and V 1 base, and 6 bases lay outside the gene matches. This CDR3 comprises 15 residues. Germline V lookup: CDR1 SEHNR, CDR2 FQNEAQ (reference sequence). DNA of the CDR3: TGTGCCAGCAGCTTAGGGGACAGAGTATTCAATGAGCAGTTCTTC. This codes for CASSLGDRVFNEQFF.

The chain carries TRBV3-1 (or the pseudogene TRBV3-2) and TRBJ2-4, with D possibly TRBD1 on 5 matching bases. V gave up 3 bases and J gave up 0 bases, with 9 bases separating them. The CDR3 consists of 15 residues. Germline V gene sequence: CDR1 LGHDT, CDR2 YNNKEL (reference sequence). In nucleotides, the CDR3 is TGTGCCAGCAGCCAGCTTCAGGGAGCCAAAAACATTCAGTACTTC. This gives the protein CASSQLQGAKNIQYF.

The rearrangement uses TRBV28 and TRBJ1-4; TRBD1 is a possible D gene (6 bases). V was clipped by 10 bases and J by 4 bases, with 16 bases between them. Per the germline V gene, CDR1 is MDHEN and CDR2 is SYDVKM. The CDR3 spans 14 residues. The CDR3 DNA reads as TGTGCCATCGCTGGACAGCCTAATAATGAAAAACTGTTTTTT. This encodes CAIAGQPNNEKLFF.

This sequence joins TRBV19 and TRBJ1-3, with 7 bases lining up with TRBD1. CDR3 size: 15 residues. Germline V CDR1 and CDR2: LNHDA, SQIVND (reference sequence). V shed 5 bases and J 1 base; nucleotides not matched to a gene: 5. CDR3 sequence: CASSPGQVSGNTIYF. In DNA form, the CDR3 reads TGTGCCAGTAGTCCCGGACAGGTTTCTGGAAACACCATATATTTT.

This clone showed up just a few times. This chain joins TRBV6-5 and TRBJ1-4; D uncertain. In germline, CDR1 is MNHEY, CDR2 SVGAGI. The CDR3 sequence is 16 residues long. V was cut by 0 bases and J by 0 bases, with 8 bases left in between. The CDR3: CASSYSGSPTNEKLFF. The CDR3 bases are TGTGCCAGCAGTTACTCGGGCAGCCCAACTAATGAAAAACTGTTTTTT.

This clone was recorded once. This chain uses TRBV15 with TRBJ1-5; D might be TRBD1 (5 bases). The CDR3 runs to 16 residues. Germline CDR1 reads LNHNV; CDR2 reads YYDKDF (reference sequence). Trimming left V 3 bases short and J 3 bases short, with 15 bases between. The CDR3 here is CATSRGPISNNQPQHF. In DNA form, the CDR3 reads TGTGCCACCAGCAGGGGGCCGATTAGCAACAATCAGCCCCAGCATTTT.

This clone was observed a handful of times. This chain links TRBV10-3 with TRBJ2-1; 9 nucleotides line up with TRBD1. The germline V gene has CDR1 ENHRY and CDR2 SYGVKD. The CDR3 sequence is 16 residues long. V gave up 4 bases and J gave up 9 bases; unmatched junction bases: 13. The CDR3 is CAISGRSDRGLAEQFF. CDR3 nucleotides: TGTGCCATCAGTGGAAGATCGGACAGGGGTTTGGCTGAGCAGTTCTTC.

The genes are TRBV9 and TRBJ2-5; 8 bases map to TRBD2. V shed 0 bases and J 4 bases; nucleotides not matched to a gene: 8. The CDR3 consists of 16 residues. CDR1 SGDLS and CDR2 YYNGEE come from the germline V gene. This chain's CDR3 is CASSVGAGLDGETQYF. In DNA form, the CDR3 reads TGTGCCAGCAGCGTAGGGGCGGGACTAGACGGAGAGACCCAGTACTTC.

V is TRBV9 and J is TRBJ1-2, with TRBD1 matching over 9 bases. Looked up from germline, CDR1 is SGDLS and CDR2 is YYNGEE. V lost 1 base to trimming and J lost 9 bases; unmatched junction nucleotides: 13. CDR3 length: 16 residues. CDR3 bases: TGTGCCAGCAGCGTATGGAAACTCGGACAGGGGCCTCGCTACACCTTC. This encodes CASSVWKLGQGPRYTF.

The chain carries TRBV7-2 and TRBJ2-7; D unclear. V was cut by 5 bases and J by 0 bases, with 14 bases left in between. The CDR3 covers 15 residues. Per germline, CDR1 SGHTA and CDR2 FQGNSA. CDR3 DNA sequence: TGTGCCAGCAGCCCAATTCGCGCAAGCTCCTACGAGCAGTACTTC. It codes for CASSPIRASSYEQYF.

The chain has TRBV6-5 and TRBJ1-4, with TRBD1 matching over 8 bases. V was pared by 2 bases and J by 7 bases, with 6 bases of the junction left unmatched. CDR3 length: 15 residues. Germline CDR1 MNHEY, CDR2 SVGAGI. The CDR3: CASSYRDRRTEKLFF. The CDR3 DNA sequence: TGTGCCAGCAGTTACCGGGACAGGAGAACTGAAAAACTGTTTTTT.

This sequence joins TRBV3-1 (or the pseudogene TRBV3-2) and TRBJ1-5; 7 nucleotides align to TRBD1. This CDR3 is 14 amino acids long. The germline gives CDR1 LGHDT, CDR2 YNNKEL (reference sequence). The J segment lost 5 bases and the V segment lost 4 bases, leaving 5 bases of the junction unmatched. CDR3 bases: TGTGCCAGCAGCCTGGGACAGTCAGATCAGCCCCAGCATTTT. Protein: CASSLGQSDQPQHF.

This chain links TRBV3-1 (or the pseudogene TRBV3-2) with TRBJ2-7, with a possible D match to TRBD1 (6 bases). The V end lost 8 bases, the J end lost 4 bases, and 21 bases lay between the germline ends. The CDR3 is 15 residues long. Germline CDR1 and CDR2: LGHDT and YNNKEL (reference sequence). The DNA of the CDR3 is TGTGCCAGCCGCCGTTACCCCACAGGGATGTACGAGCAGTACTTC. It codes for CASRRYPTGMYEQYF.

The chain carries TRBV15 and TRBJ2-3; D call uncertain. Germline V gene sequence: CDR1 LNHNV, CDR2 YYDKDF (reference sequence). The CDR3 contains 15 residues. Trimming stripped 0 bases from V and 2 bases from J, with 9 bases between. For the CDR3, the DNA is TGTGCCACCAGCAGAGATATGTCGTCCACAGATACGCAGTATTTT. Encoded protein: CATSRDMSSTDTQYF.

The chain links TRBV7-3 to TRBJ2-1; D unclear. The germline CDR1 and CDR2 sequences are SGHTA and FQGTGA. The CDR3 extends over 15 amino acids. Trimming removed 0 bases from V and 4 bases from J, with 10 bases in between. CDR3: CASSLTQFVYNEQFF. In nucleotides, the CDR3 is TGTGCCAGCAGCTTAACCCAGTTTGTGTACAATGAGCAGTTCTTC. Full variable domain (missing parts from reference TRBV7-3 and TRBJ2-1): GAGVSQTPSNKVTEKGKYVELRCDPISGHTALYWYRQSLGQGPEFLIYFQGTGAADDSGLPNDRFFAVRPEGSVSTLKIQRTERGDSAVYLCASSLTQFVYNEQFFGPGTRLTVL.

The chain recombines TRBV25-1 with TRBJ1-3; 8 bases match TRBD1. CDR1 is MGHDK and CDR2 is SYGVNS in the germline V gene. The J segment lost 4 bases and the V segment lost 4 bases, leaving 15 bases of the junction unmatched. The CDR3 extends over 18 amino acids. The CDR3 region has the DNA TGTGCCAGCAGTGGCACCAGGACAGGGAACGGGAGGGGAAACACCATATATTTT. Translating gives CASSGTRTGNGRGNTIYF.

CDR3: CASSSMGTLGGEKLFF. The CDR3 DNA is TGTGCCAGCAGTTCGATGGGGACCTTGGGAGGCGAAAAACTGTTTTTT. The gene calls are TRBV7-9 and TRBJ1-4; weak D call: TRBD1 (5 bases). Germline V gives CDR1 SEHNR, CDR2 FQNEAQ (reference sequence). Deletions cut 6 bases from V and 8 bases from J, with 22 bases between. The CDR3 runs 16 residues.

The chain is built from TRBV7-3 and TRBJ1-1; no definite D call. Germline-derived CDR1 and CDR2 are SGHTA and FQGTGA. Trimming removed 2 bases from V and 4 bases from J, with 11 bases in between. The length of the CDR3 is 14 residues. The chain's CDR3 is CASSLGGAGTEAFF. The CDR3 bases are TGTGCCAGCAGCTTAGGAGGAGCGGGCACTGAAGCTTTCTTT.

The J gene is TRBJ1-1, the V gene TRBV5-1; a possible D gene is TRBD1 (5 bases). V was clipped by 4 bases and J by 1 base, with 11 bases between them. This CDR3 has 14 amino acids. Germline CDR1 SGHRS, CDR2 YFSETQ. CDR3 residues: CASSGGVENTEAFF. In DNA form, the CDR3 reads TGCGCCAGCAGCGGAGGGGTGGAGAACACTGAAGCTTTCTTT.

V and J are TRBV7-3 and TRBJ1-2; the D gene is possibly TRBD1 (5 bases). This CDR3 is built from 15 residues. Germline CDR1 SGHTA, CDR2 FQGTGA. Trimming removed 5 bases from V and 2 bases from J, with 15 bases in between. The CDR3 DNA follows: TGTGCCAGCAGCCCGGGAGGGGCTCAAAACTATGGCTACACCTTC. Its protein is CASSPGGAQNYGYTF.